This T cell receptor beta chain came from a study of blood T cell repertoires in COVID-19 (dated by TCRdb to between 2020 and 2021). As for the study more broadly: Samples from collaborators originated in the United States, Italy and Spain and spanned both the acute and convalescent phases of COVID-19. The repertoires were released in a freely available public database intended as a resource for research on the immune response to SARS-CoV-2. The samples were drawn from the first 160 participants of the ongoing ImmuneRACE study and from 950 to 1,500 subjects provided by 6 global collaborators. Where available, HLA class I and class II types were obtained from metadata supplied by the sample provider rather than from assay-based typing. Sample metadata almost always included a de-identified subject ID, COVID-19 status, age in years and sex. The dataset comprised deeply sampled blood TCRbeta repertoires from subjects exposed to, actively infected with, or recovered from COVID-19. The prospective study material was composed of cDNA or gDNA derived from T cells, B-cell-depleted T cells, or PBMCs. Overall study results and their limits: How much clinical and demographic metadata was included differed by source and by participant, and the metadata was provided uncurated.

On this clone: Its antigen is not yet known. Within one base of it there is no much larger clone, and no base qualities were kept.

TCRbeta CDR3 regions were amplified from genomic DNA by means of the immunoSEQ Assay, a bias-controlled multiplex PCR. The original pipeline was this. Nucleated cell counts per sample were estimated from amplification of reference gene primers within the assay. Sequence reads were collapsed and filtered to measure the absolute abundance of every unique TCRbeta CDR3 rearrangement. For each sample, productive Simpson clonality was calculated as the square root of Simpson's diversity index over productive rearrangements. The source is immuneACCESS, and TCRdb retained only in-frame sequences with V and J called. Part of the clones is not carried over; for the studies checked, unresolved V genes explain less than half of this, and the remainder is unexplained. V, J and clone size derive from that table, while D and trimming were established from the DNA sequence. The sample records roughly 180,000 clones, roughly nine tenths of which are singletons. The ten largest clones capture less than 25% of the sample.

Collaborating institutions collected whole blood in K2EDTA tubes following their own protocols. Collaborator samples were shipped for TCRbeta analysis as frozen whole blood, isolated PBMCs, or DNA extracted from either sample type. Reading from cysteine to phenylalanine, the CDR3 counts 16 amino acids. Only the CDR3 portion is preserved as DNA: 48 bases, with reading frame beginning at the first base. As encoded in the germline V gene (reference sequence), CDR1 is LGHDT while CDR2 is YNNKEL. V is shortened by 4 bases, J by 4 bases, and the region joining them spans 19 bases. Sequences were obtained from peripheral blood. The sequence was obtained from a man between 65 and 79 years old with active or convalescent COVID-19. The rearranged segments are TRBV3-1 (or the pseudogene TRBV3-2) and TRBJ1-2, with no D gene named confidently. The CDR3 sequence is CASSPRRFDGSYGYTF. DNA sequence: TGTGCCAGCAGCCCACGCCGATTTGACGGGTCCTATGGCTACACCTTC.